This TCR beta chain was recovered during a study of T-cell reconstitution after alpha-beta-depleted transplantation in children. Trimming took 11 bases from V and 6 from J, leaving 15 bases between them. Germline V gene lookup returns CDR1 MRHNA and CDR2 SNTAGT. The CDR3 covers 12 residues. Study-level points and caveats: Where alpha-beta T cells came from about two months after transplant was reportedly several hundred expanded graft clones. T-cell counts and diversity were attributed mostly to newly produced T cells one year after transplant. TCRbeta diversity was high at day 60 in some patients (a result of surviving recipient T cells and thymic progenitors).

Note on this clonotype: Its antigen is currently unknown.

It was with unique molecular identifiers that the TCRbeta library was prepared. TCRdb reprocessed the PCR reads via MiXCR and lists one record per CDR3 protein. The sample lists tens of thousands of distinct CDR3 sequences; over 5% were seen once. The chain links TRBV6-4 to TRBJ2-3, with D perhaps TRBD2 (6 bases). Sequenced material: PBMCs, mostly from graft donor cells, taken 180 days after TCRalphabeta/CD19-depleted stem cell transplant. The TCR was taken from a male patient younger than 18 who had a stem cell transplant for acute myeloid leukemia, so the T cells may come from the graft donor. The CDR3 DNA sequence: TGTGCCCTCGCCGGGGGTCCGGATACGCAGTATTTT. Translating gives CALAGGPDTQYF.